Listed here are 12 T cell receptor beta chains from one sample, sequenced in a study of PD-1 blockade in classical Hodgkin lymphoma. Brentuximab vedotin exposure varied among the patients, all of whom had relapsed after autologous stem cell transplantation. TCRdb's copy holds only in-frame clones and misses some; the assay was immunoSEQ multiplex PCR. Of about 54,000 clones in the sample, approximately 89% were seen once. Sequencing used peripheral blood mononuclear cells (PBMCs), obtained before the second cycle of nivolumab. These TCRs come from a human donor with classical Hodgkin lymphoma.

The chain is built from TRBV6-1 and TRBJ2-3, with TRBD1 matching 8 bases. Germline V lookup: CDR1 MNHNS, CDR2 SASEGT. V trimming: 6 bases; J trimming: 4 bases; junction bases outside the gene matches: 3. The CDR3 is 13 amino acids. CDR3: CASSGQGPDTQYF. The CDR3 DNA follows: TGTGCCAGCAGCGGACAGGGTCCAGATACGCAGTATTTT.

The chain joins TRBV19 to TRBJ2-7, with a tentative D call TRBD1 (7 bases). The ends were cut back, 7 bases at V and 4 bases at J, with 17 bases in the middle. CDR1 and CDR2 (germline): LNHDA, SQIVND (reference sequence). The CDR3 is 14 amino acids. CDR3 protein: CASNMEGAGYEQYF. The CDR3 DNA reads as TGTGCCAGTAATATGGAGGGGGCGGGGTACGAGCAGTACTTC. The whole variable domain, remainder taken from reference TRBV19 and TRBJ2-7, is DGGITQSPKYLFRKEGQNVTLSCEQNLNHDAMYWYRQDPGQGLRLIYYSQIVNDFQKGDIAEGYSVSREKKESFPLTVTSAQKNPTAFYLCASNMEGAGYEQYFGPGTRLTVT.

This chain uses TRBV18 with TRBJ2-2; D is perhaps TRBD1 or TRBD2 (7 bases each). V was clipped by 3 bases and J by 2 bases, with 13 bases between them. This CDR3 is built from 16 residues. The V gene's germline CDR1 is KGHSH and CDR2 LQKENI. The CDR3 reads CASSPLGGGNTGELFF. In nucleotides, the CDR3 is TGTGCCAGCTCACCCCTGGGAGGGGGCAACACCGGGGAGCTGTTTTTT. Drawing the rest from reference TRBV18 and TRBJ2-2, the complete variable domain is NAGVMQNPRHLVRRRGQEARLRCSPMKGHSHVYWYRQLPEEGLKFMVYLQKENIIDESGMPKERFSAEFPKEGPSILRIQQVVRGDSAAYFCASSPLGGGNTGELFFGEGSRLTVL.

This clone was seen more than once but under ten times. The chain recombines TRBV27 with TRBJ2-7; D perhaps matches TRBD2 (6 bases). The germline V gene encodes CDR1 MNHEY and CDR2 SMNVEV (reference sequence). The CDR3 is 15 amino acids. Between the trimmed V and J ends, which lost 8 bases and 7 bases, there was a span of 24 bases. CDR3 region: CASGTSRDSLGEQYF. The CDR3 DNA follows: TGTGCCAGCGGGACGAGCCGGGACTCTCTGGGGGAGCAGTACTTC.

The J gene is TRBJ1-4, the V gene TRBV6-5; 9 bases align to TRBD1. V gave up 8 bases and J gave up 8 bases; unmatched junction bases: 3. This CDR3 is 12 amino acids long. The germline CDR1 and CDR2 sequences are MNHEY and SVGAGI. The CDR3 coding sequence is TGTGCCAGCGGGACAGGGTACGAAAAACTGTTTTTT. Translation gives CASGTGYEKLFF.

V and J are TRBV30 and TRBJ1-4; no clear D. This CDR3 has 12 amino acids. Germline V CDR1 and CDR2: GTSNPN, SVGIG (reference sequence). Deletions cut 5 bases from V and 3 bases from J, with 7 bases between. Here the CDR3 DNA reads TGTGCCTGGGGACTGTCTAATGAAAAACTGTTTTTT. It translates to CAWGLSNEKLFF.

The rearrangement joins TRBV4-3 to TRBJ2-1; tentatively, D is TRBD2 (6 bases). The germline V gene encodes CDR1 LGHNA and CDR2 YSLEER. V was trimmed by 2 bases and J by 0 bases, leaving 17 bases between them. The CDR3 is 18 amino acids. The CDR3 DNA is TGCGCCAGCAGCCAAAATTTCTTAGCGGAGAGCTCCTACAATGAGCAGTTCTTC. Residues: CASSQNFLAESSYNEQFF.

The CDR3 sequence: CASSLDVLGEQFF. The CDR3 DNA follows: TGTGCCAGCAGCTTAGATGTGCTGGGTGAGCAGTTCTTC. This chain joins TRBV7-6 and TRBJ2-1, with D uncertain. The CDR3 length is 13 residues. Trimming removed 1 base at V and 9 bases at J, with 10 bases between. Germline lookup yields CDR1 SGHVS and CDR2 FNYEAQ.

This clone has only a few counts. The CDR3 is CASSARSTGFETGELFF. The DNA for the CDR3 is TGTGCCAGCAGCGCGAGATCGACAGGGTTTGAGACCGGGGAGCTGTTTTTT. V gene TRBV9 combines with J gene TRBJ2-2, with 7 bases lining up with TRBD1. Germline loops: CDR1 SGDLS, CDR2 YYNGEE. J lost 5 bases, V lost 3 bases, and 13 bases had no gene match. CDR3 length: 17 amino acids.

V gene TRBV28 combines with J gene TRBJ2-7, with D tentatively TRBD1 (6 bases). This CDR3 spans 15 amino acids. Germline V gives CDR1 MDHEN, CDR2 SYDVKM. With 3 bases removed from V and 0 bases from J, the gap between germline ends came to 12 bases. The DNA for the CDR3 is TGTGCCAGCAGTTTTCAGTCCAGGGGCTCCTACGAGCAGTACTTC. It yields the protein CASSFQSRGSYEQYF.

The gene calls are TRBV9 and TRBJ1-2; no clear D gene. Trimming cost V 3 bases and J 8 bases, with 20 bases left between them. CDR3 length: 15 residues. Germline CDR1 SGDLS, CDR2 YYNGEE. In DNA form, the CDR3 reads TGTGCCAGCAGCGGAGACCACCGGGAGGGTAAAGGCTACACCTTC. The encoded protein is CASSGDHREGKGYTF.

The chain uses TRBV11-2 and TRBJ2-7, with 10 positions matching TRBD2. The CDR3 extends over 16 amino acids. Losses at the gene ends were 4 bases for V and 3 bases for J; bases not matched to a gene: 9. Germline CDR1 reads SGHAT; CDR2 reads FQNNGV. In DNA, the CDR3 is TGTGCCAGCAGCTCTATAAGGGTAGCGGGAGGCTACGAGCAGTACTTC. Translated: CASSSIRVAGGYEQYF.